A single TCR beta chain is shown here with its context. What it binds is not known. Over 18 months of follow-up, stable hyperthyroidism required that no ophthalmopathy appear. People with hyperthyroidism were aged 18 to 65 and newly diagnosed, under 2 months' duration. The CDR3 totals 15 residues. CDR1 is MNHNS, CDR2 SASEGT, per germline. Trimming took 7 bases from V and 5 from J, leaving 20 bases between them. For repertoire sequencing, the TCR beta CDR3 regions were amplified from RNA transcripts. RT-PCR was first run with HTBI primers, then multiplex PCR in a second round. Using its own MiXCR run on the multiplex PCR reads, TCRdb lists one record per CDR3 protein. The sample holds around 400,000 distinct CDR3 sequences, over 20% seen once. The sample belongs to a study of Graves' ophthalmopathy and Graves' hyperthyroidism. Study-wide points: Most thyroid-expanded clonotypes exceeding 0.001 frequency were also found in blood. Classification of ophthalmopathy versus stable hyperthyroidism by a 13-signature model yielded around 90% sensitivity and around 76% specificity.

This TCR was recovered from a woman between 18 and 30 years old with stable Graves' hyperthyroidism. The chain carries TRBV6-1 and TRBJ2-5; tentative D call: TRBD1 (6 bases). Sequenced input: peripheral blood. CDR3 region: CASTPTWGRGETQYF. The CDR3 DNA reads as TGTGCCAGCACCCCGACCTGGGGGCGCGGGGAGACCCAGTACTTC.